The clone carrying this T cell receptor (beta chain) was seen more than once but under ten times. Its specificity is not known. Primed by a sample-barcoded 5' primer and a J-beta primer mix, a second PCR proceeded for 7 to 11 cycles. Using its own MiXCR run on the 5' RACE reads, TCRdb lists one record per CDR3 protein. The table has more than 800,000 distinct CDR3 sequences, around 43% seen once. The data were obtained in a study of blood T cells in healthy people across ages. Study-level information: About one barcoded beta molecule per two T cells was captured by template switching. Study-wide results and caveats: Estimates of diversity drawn from one million T cells were considered underestimates.

Each donor supplied roughly 9.2 milliliters of peripheral blood. Total RNA extraction produced at least 5 micrograms (per sample) for the study. The V gene lost 5 bases and the J gene lost 0 bases, with 5 bases spanning the gap. The germline V gene has CDR1 MNHEY and CDR2 SVGAGI. The CDR3 is 13 amino acids. This TCR derives from a woman aged 55-69 years in good health. V is TRBV6-5 and J is TRBJ1-5; D uncertain. Material for sequencing was blood. Here the CDR3 reads CASSANSNQPQHF. The CDR3 bases are TGTGCCAGCAGTGCAAATAGCAATCAGCCCCAGCATTTT.